These T cell receptor beta chains were read from a single sample in a study of blood T cell repertoires in COVID-19. TCRdb keeps only in-frame clones here, not all; method: immunoSEQ multiplex PCR. The table has under 65,000 clones, approximately 86% seen once. Sequencing input: peripheral blood. The receptor set was obtained from a man aged 55 to 70 with acute or convalescent COVID-19. The CDR3 runs from the conserved cysteine through the conserved F or W. A D gene is named only where the DNA matches it firmly. Size tells how often a clone was seen (once, few, many) or the class of an expanded clone, and some rows leave it out.

-	TRBV4-1	-	TRBJ1-1	TGCGCCAGCAGCCAAGATCCTCGGTGGAACACTGAAGCTTTCTTT	CASSQDPRWNTEAFF
TRBD1	TRBV28	-	TRBJ2-5	TGTGCCAGCGCCACCGGGACAGCCGTCCGGACCCAGTACTTC	CASATGTAVRTQYF
-	TRBV6-6	-	TRBJ1-3	TGTGCCAGCAGTCCTCCGGGTCCCATCTCTGGAAACACCATATATTTT	CASSPPGPISGNTIYF
TRBD2	TRBV11-2	-	TRBJ2-5	TGTGCCAGCAGCCCGGGACTAGCGGGGGGGTTCCAAGAGACCCAGTACTTC	CASSPGLAGGFQETQYF
TRBD1	TRBV20-1	-	TRBJ1-2	TGCAGTGCTAGTAACGCGGGACAGGGATCCGTTTATGGCTACACCTTC	CSASNAGQGSVYGYTF
-	TRBV19	-	TRBJ1-5	TGTGCCAGTAGAACGTACCAAGGCCTGACAGAGGATCAGCCCCAGCATTTT	CASRTYQGLTEDQPQHF
TRBD2	TRBV11-2	-	TRBJ2-3	TGTGCCAGCAGCTTATTTAGCGGGAGGACTAGCACAGATACGCAGTATTTT	CASSLFSGRTSTDTQYF
TRBD1	TRBV5-1	-	TRBJ2-3	TGCGCCAGCAGCTTGGACAGGGGAAGCACAGATACGCAGTATTTT	CASSLDRGSTDTQYF
TRBD1	TRBV18	-	TRBJ1-2	TGTGCCAGCTCACCGACAGAAGGTATCACAGGGGGTTACGGCTACACCTTC	CASSPTEGITGGYGYTF
TRBD2	TRBV4-1	few	TRBJ2-3	TGCGCCAGCAGCCTCCTCCCCAGCGGGGGGGCAGATACGCAGTATTTT	CASSLLPSGGADTQYF
-	TRBV7-9	once	TRBJ2-7	TGTGCCAGCAGCTTATTCTTAGCTGGCCACTACGAGCAGTACTTC	CASSLFLAGHYEQYF
-	TRBV18	-	TRBJ2-1	TGTGCCAGCCGTACAGAATTGTACAATGAGCAGTTCTTC	CASRTELYNEQFF
-	TRBV11-2	-	TRBJ2-7	TGTGCCAGTGGAGGCGGTACGACCTACGAGCAGTACTTC	CASGGGTTYEQYF
TRBD1	TRBV2	-	TRBJ2-1	TGTGCTCCACAGGGGGTTCGCAATGAGCAGTTCTTC	CAPQGVRNEQFF
-	TRBV5-5	-	TRBJ1-1	TGTGCCAGCAGCGCCGTAGGAGGGTTGAACACTGAAGCTTTCTTT	CASSAVGGLNTEAFF
-	TRBV11-2	-	TRBJ2-7	TGTGCCAGCAGCTTCGTTCCTGGAGGAATGCTGACCTACGAGCAGTACTTC	CASSFVPGGMLTYEQYF
-	TRBV7-2	-	TRBJ1-1	TGTGCCAGCAGCTCAACAGCCCCGGGTGGAGGGGCTGAAGCTTTCTTT	CASSSTAPGGGAEAFF
-	TRBV6-2/TRBV6-3	-	TRBJ2-7	TGTGCCAGCAGTTATACAGGGTCTGGCGAGCAGTACTTC	CASSYTGSGEQYF
-	TRBV9	-	TRBJ2-1	TGTGCCAGCAGCGTAGAGTGGCTAGCCAATGAGCAGTTCTTC	CASSVEWLANEQFF
-	TRBV5-4	-	TRBJ1-3	TGTGCCAGCAGCTTGGCCGGACAGCAAAACACCATATATTTT	CASSLAGQQNTIYF
-	TRBV21-1	-	TRBJ2-1	TGTGCCAGCAGCAAAGGGGGGACATATTACAATGAGCAGTTCTTC	CASSKGGTYYNEQFF
-	TRBV6-2/TRBV6-3	-	TRBJ2-1	TGTGCCAGCAGTCTAAGGGGGTCCACCTACAATGAGCAGTTCTTC	CASSLRGSTYNEQFF
TRBD2	TRBV5-6	-	TRBJ2-1	TGTGCCAGCAGCTTACTAGCGGGGCCTTACAATGAGCAGTTCTTC	CASSLLAGPYNEQFF
-	TRBV2	few	TRBJ2-1	TGTGCCAGCAGTGACCTGACAGATGAGCAGTTCTTC	CASSDLTDEQFF
-	TRBV6-2/TRBV6-3	once	TRBJ1-1	TGTGCCAGCAGTTGGGAGGGGAACACTGAAGCTTTCTTT	CASSWEGNTEAFF
TRBD1	TRBV3-1/TRBV3-2	-	TRBJ1-1	TGTGCCAGCAGCCGGGGACAGGAGAACACTGAAGCTTTCTTT	CASSRGQENTEAFF
-	TRBV29-1	-	TRBJ1-2	TGCAGCGCCGCCTACCGATTCTATGGCTACACCTTC	CSAAYRFYGYTF
-	TRBV27	-	TRBJ1-2	TGTGCCAGCAGTTGGGGGGGCTCAGGCGGCTACACCTTC	CASSWGGSGGYTF
TRBD2	TRBV2	-	TRBJ2-1	TGTGCCAGCAGTGCAGGTAGCGGGAGGGCCGGTGAGCAGTTCTTC	CASSAGSGRAGEQFF
TRBD1	TRBV19	-	TRBJ1-2	TGTGCCACCCAAATGGACAGGGGGCATGGTGGCTACACCTTC	CATQMDRGHGGYTF
-	TRBV11-1	-	TRBJ2-2	TGTGCCAGCAGTTCAGATGGCTTCACCGGGGAGCTGTTTTTT	CASSSDGFTGELFF
TRBD1	TRBV27	-	TRBJ1-2	TGTGCCAGCAGTTCCGACAGGGGCTTCGGTTATGGCTACACCTTC	CASSSDRGFGYGYTF
TRBD1	TRBV5-5	once	TRBJ2-1	TGTGCCAGCAGTTCGGGACAGGGTTCCTACAATGAGCAGTTCTTC	CASSSGQGSYNEQFF
-	TRBV29-1	-	TRBJ1-2	TGCAGCGTTGAGGGGGGGAGGAGCTACACCTTC	CSVEGGRSYTF
TRBD2	TRBV2	-	TRBJ2-1	TGTGCCAGCCTCGGGGGGACTAGCGGACTCTCTGAGCAGTTCTTC	CASLGGTSGLSEQFF
-	TRBV27	-	TRBJ1-6	TGTGCCAGCAGTTTCGAGGGGGTCCGTGATTCACCCCTCCACTTT	CASSFEGVRDSPLHF
TRBD2	TRBV2	-	TRBJ2-7	TGTGCCAGCGGGGGGGGGATCTCCTACGAGCAGTACTTC	CASGGGISYEQYF
-	TRBV11-3	few	TRBJ2-2	TGTGCCAGCAGCTACAGGGCCCCCGGGGGGGAGCTGTTTTTT	CASSYRAPGGELFF
TRBD1	TRBV20-1	-	TRBJ2-7	TGCAGTGCTAGTCCCTGGACAGGGGGCAACGAGCAGTACTTC	CSASPWTGGNEQYF
TRBD2	TRBV11-2	-	TRBJ2-1	TGTGCCAGCAGCTTAGACGACCGGACTAGCCCCCCTGATGAGCAGTTCTTC	CASSLDDRTSPPDEQFF
TRBD2	TRBV13	-	TRBJ2-3	TGTGCCAGCAGCTTAGGGCTAGCGGGGAGCACAGATACGCAGTATTTT	CASSLGLAGSTDTQYF
-	TRBV6-5	-	TRBJ1-4	TGTGCCAGCAGACAGGGTTTTCTCGAAAAACTGTTTTTT	CASRQGFLEKLFF